These 6 T cell receptor beta chains were all obtained from the same sample, sequenced in a study of human T cells and chemical hapten exposure (dated by TCRdb to the early 2020s). According to the study, the label for this sample's time point signals: pre-sensitization, week 0. The sample's treatment or condition label, in plain terms: therapeutic diphenylcyclopropenone sensitization with weekly scalp DPC. Preparation of the library involved RACE. For sequencing, a NextSeq 500 was employed. The public reads were run again by TCRdb, first through fastp at Q25 and then through MiXCR, and only productive beta chains were kept. Rows matching on CDR3 protein sequence are summarized as one entry with the most common DNA and genes. The sample table shows over 300,000 distinct CDR3 sequences, and 5.1% are seen once. The ten most abundant clones make up approximately 2.8% of the sample. Specimen: whole blood, collected in connection with sensitization to the hapten diphenylcyclopropenone (DPC). These receptors all come from a woman aged 45 to 65 with alopecia areata. Some clones in this sample may be carry-over from other donors' samples.

This clonotype showed up many times. The CDR3 reads CASSFGTSSYEQYF. The DNA of the CDR3 is TGTGCCAGCAGTTTTGGGACCTCGAGCTACGAGCAGTACTTC. This sequence joins TRBV12-3 or TRBV12-4 and TRBJ2-7, with D possibly being TRBD1 or TRBD2 (5 bases each). V lost 3 bases and J 3 bases, leaving 12 bases between the germline ends. This CDR3 region has 14 residues.

This clonotype was detected ten times or more. The chain is built from TRBV27 and TRBJ2-7; unclear D gene. V lost 3 bases, J lost 0 bases, and 9 bases lay in between. The germline V gene encodes CDR1 MNHEY and CDR2 SMNVEV (reference sequence). The CDR3 has 14 residues. DNA for the CDR3: TGTGCCAGCAGTTTTTCCTTCAGCTCCTACGAGCAGTACTTC. It codes for CASSFSFSSYEQYF.

The rearrangement joins TRBV6-2 or TRBV6-3 to TRBJ1-3; maybe TRBD1 (5 bases). Germline V gene sequence: CDR1 MNHEY, CDR2 SVGEGT. The germline V and J ends were trimmed by 7 bases and 2 bases, with 9 bases remaining between them. This CDR3 is built from 13 residues. In nucleotides, the CDR3 is TGTGCCAGCATCGACAGAGCTGGAAACACCATATATTTT. Protein product: CASIDRAGNTIYF.

This clonotype was picked up a small number of times. The chain is built from TRBV6-2 or TRBV6-3 and TRBJ2-3, with D unclear. The V end lost 3 bases, the J end lost 2 bases, and 18 bases lay between the germline ends. The CDR3 contains 17 residues. Germline V gives CDR1 MNHEY, CDR2 SVGEGT. The CDR3 sequence is CASSYWVAAEFTDTQYF. The CDR3, as DNA: TGTGCCAGCAGTTATTGGGTCGCCGCCGAATTCACAGATACGCAGTATTTT.

Only a few counts were recorded for this clonotype. This chain links TRBV10-3 with TRBJ2-7; tentative D call: TRBD2 (5 bases). Between the trimmed V and J ends, which lost 3 bases and 0 bases, there was a span of 15 bases. This CDR3 region has 16 residues. Germline assignment: CDR1 ENHRY and CDR2 SYGVKD. The CDR3 DNA is TGTGCCATCAGTGATCCTGTGGGCGGGCCCTCCTACGAGCAGTACTTC. Encoded protein: CAISDPVGGPSYEQYF.

This clonotype was seen a few times. The chain has TRBV29-1 and TRBJ1-1, with 8 bases that match TRBD1. Trimming took 2 bases from V and 4 from J; bases not matched to a gene: 3. The CDR3 loop spans 13 amino acids. The germline gives CDR1 SQVTM, CDR2 ANQGSEA. CDR3 sequence: CSVEFDRGTEAFF. CDR3 nucleotides: TGCAGCGTTGAATTCGACAGGGGCACTGAAGCTTTCTTT.